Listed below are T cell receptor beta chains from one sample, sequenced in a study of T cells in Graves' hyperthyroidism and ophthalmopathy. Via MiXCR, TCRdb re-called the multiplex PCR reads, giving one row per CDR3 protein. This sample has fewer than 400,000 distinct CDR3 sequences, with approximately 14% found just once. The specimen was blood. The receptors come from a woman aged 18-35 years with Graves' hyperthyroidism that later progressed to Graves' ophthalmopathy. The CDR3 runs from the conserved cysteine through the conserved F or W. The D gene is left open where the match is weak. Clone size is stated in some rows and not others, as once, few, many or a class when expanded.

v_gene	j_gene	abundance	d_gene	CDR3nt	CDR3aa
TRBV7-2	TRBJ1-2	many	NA	TGTGCCACCGCAGGGATAGGCTATGGCTACACCTTC	CATAGIGYGYTF
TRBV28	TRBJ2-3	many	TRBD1	TGTGCCAGCTGGACAGGGCAATCTCCAACAGATACGCAGTATTTT	CASWTGQSPTDTQYF
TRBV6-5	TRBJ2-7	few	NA	TGTGCCAGCAGTTCCCCACATAAGGCAGTGTACGAGCAGTACTTC	CASSSPHKAVYEQYF
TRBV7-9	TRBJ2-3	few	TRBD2	TGTGCCAGCAGCCCGAAAAGTTGGGACTCTAGCGGATATCCCACAGATACGCAGTATTTT	CASSPKSWDSSGYPTDTQYF
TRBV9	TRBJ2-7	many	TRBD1	TGTGCCAGCAGCGTAGAGCGGGACAGGGGATACGAGCAGTACTTC	CASSVERDRGYEQYF
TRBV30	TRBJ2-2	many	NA	TGTGCCTGGGCGGGGAGCGACACCGGGGAGCTGTTTTTT	CAWAGSDTGELFF
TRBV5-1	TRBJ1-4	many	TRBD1	TGCGCCAGCAGCTTCGACAGGGATGAAAAACTGTTTTTT	CASSFDRDEKLFF
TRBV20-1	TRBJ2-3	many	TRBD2	TGCAGTGCTGGACTAGCGGGCAACACAGATACGCAGTATTTT	CSAGLAGNTDTQYF
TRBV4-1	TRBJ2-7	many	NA	TGCGCCAGCAGCCTACGGGACGGTCCCTACGAGCAGTACTTC	CASSLRDGPYEQYF
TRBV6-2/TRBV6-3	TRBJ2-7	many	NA	TGTGCCAGCACCCACCTCGGAGGGGACTACGAGCAGTACTTC	CASTHLGGDYEQYF
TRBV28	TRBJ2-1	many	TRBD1	TGTGCCAGCAGCCCCCCACAGGGGCGCGATGAGCAGTTCTTC	CASSPPQGRDEQFF
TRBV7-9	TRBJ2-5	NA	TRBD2	TGTGCCAGCAGCCCCCCCGGGGTAGCGGGGCTACAAGAGACCCAGTACTTC	CASSPPGVAGLQETQYF
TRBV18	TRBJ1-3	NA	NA	TGTGCCAGCTCTGCCGGGGGTACGACATCCTCTGGAAACACCATATATTTT	CASSAGGTTSSGNTIYF
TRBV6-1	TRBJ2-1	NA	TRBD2	TGTGCCAGCAGTTTTAGCGGGAGCGAACGCAATGAGCAGTTCTTC	CASSFSGSERNEQFF
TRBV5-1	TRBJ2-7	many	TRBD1	TGCGCCAGCAGCCTGACAGGGTCTGACTACGAGCAGTACTTC	CASSLTGSDYEQYF
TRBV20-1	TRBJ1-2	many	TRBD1	TGCAGTGCTACAGTCCTCGGGACAGGGAGCGGCTACACCTTC	CSATVLGTGSGYTF
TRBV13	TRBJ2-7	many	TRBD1	TGTGCCAGCAGCGAGGGACAGGTCTCCTACGAGCAGTACTTC	CASSEGQVSYEQYF
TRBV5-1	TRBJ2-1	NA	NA	TGCGCCAGCAGCTTGGTACTAGGGTATCTAAATGAGCAGTTCTTC	CASSLVLGYLNEQFF
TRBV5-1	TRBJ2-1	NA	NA	TGCGCCAGCAGCATCCGACACAATGAGCAGTTCTTC	CASSIRHNEQFF
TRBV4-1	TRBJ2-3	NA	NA	TGCGCCAGCAGCCAAGATTCCCACACAGATACGCAGTATTTT	CASSQDSHTDTQYF
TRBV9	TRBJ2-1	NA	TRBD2	TGTGCCAGCAGCCCTAGCGGGAGGGCCTGGGATGAGCAGTTCTTC	CASSPSGRAWDEQFF
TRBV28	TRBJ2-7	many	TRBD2	TGTGCCAGCAGCCAGACTAGCGGAGTGTCCTACGAGCAGTACTTC	CASSQTSGVSYEQYF
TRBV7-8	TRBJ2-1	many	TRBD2	TGTGCCAGCAGCCTAGGACTAGCGGGAGCCCTCGGGTATGAGCAGTTCTTC	CASSLGLAGALGYEQFF
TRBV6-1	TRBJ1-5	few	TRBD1	TGTGCCAGCAGGCCCTTGGGGACAGTAGATCAGCCCCAGCATTTT	CASRPLGTVDQPQHF
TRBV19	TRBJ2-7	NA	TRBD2	TGTGCCAGTAGTATTGGACTAGCGGGTTTATACGAGCAGTACTTC	CASSIGLAGLYEQYF
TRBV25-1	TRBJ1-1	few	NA	TGTGCCAGCAGTGAATCGGCAGAACGGTCCGAAGCTTTCTTT	CASSESAERSEAFF
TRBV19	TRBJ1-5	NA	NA	TGTGCCAGTAGGCGGCGGGACGGCAATCAGCCCCAGCATTTT	CASRRRDGNQPQHF
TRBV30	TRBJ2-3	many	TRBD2	TGTGCCTGGACTAGCGGTTCGCATACGCAGTATTTT	CAWTSGSHTQYF
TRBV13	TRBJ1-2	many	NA	TGTGCCAGCAGCTTAAATAATGGCTACACCTTC	CASSLNNGYTF
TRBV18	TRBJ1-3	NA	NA	TGTGCCAGCTCACCATTGACAGTTCCGGGCTCTGGAAACACCATATATTTT	CASSPLTVPGSGNTIYF
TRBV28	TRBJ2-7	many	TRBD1	TGTGCCAGCAGTTATACAGAGTGGGACAGGGGGCACTACGAGCAGTACTTC	CASSYTEWDRGHYEQYF
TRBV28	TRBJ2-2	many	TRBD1	TGTGCCAGCAGTTTTCTGGACAGGGACACCGGGGAGCTGTTTTTT	CASSFLDRDTGELFF
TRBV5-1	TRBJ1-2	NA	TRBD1	TGCGCCAGCAGCCGACAGGGCGATGGCTACACCTTC	CASSRQGDGYTF
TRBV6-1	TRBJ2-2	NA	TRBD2	TGTGCCAGCAGTGAATTGGTCGTTTGGCTAGCGGGCCGGGAGCTGTTTTTT	CASSELVVWLAGRELFF
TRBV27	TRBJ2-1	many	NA	TGTGCCAGCAGTTCCGAGGTAGGGGTCGATGAGCAGTTCTTC	CASSSEVGVDEQFF
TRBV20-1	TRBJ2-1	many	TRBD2	TGCAGTGCTAGGACAGGGACTAGCGGGCCCTACAATGAGCAGTTCTTC	CSARTGTSGPYNEQFF
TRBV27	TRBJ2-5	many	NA	TGTGCCAGCAGTTTAATCCCTACGGGGACCCAGTACTTC	CASSLIPTGTQYF
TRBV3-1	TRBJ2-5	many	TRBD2	TGTGCCAGCAGCCAAGAGAGTGGGAGGGGCAGTGAGACCCAGTACTTC	CASSQESGRGSETQYF
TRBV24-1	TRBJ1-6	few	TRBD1	TGTGCCACCAGTTCGGGACGGACAGGGGGCGATTCACCCCTCCACTTT	CATSSGRTGGDSPLHF
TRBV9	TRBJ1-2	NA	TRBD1	TGTGCCAGCAGCGGAACAGGGGACTTCTATGGCTACACCTTC	CASSGTGDFYGYTF
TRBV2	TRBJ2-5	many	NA	TGTGCCAGCAGTGAAGCTCCCCTCAAAGAGACCCAGTACTTC	CASSEAPLKETQYF
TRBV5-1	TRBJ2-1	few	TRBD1	TGCGCCAGCAGCGCCGGGACAGGGGATAGGAATGAGCAGTTCTTC	CASSAGTGDRNEQFF
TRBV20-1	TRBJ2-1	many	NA	TGCAGTGCTCCACGGATGAGTTACAATGAGCAGTTCTTC	CSAPRMSYNEQFF
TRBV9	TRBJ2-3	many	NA	TGTGCCAGCAGCGTAGACCGGAGCACAGATACGCAGTATTTT	CASSVDRSTDTQYF
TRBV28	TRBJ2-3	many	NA	TGTGCCAGCAGGCCGCCAGGCACAGATACGCAGTATTTT	CASRPPGTDTQYF
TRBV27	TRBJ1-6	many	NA	TGTGCCAGCACCGTCGACAGCCCCAGTAGTTCACCCCTCCACTTT	CASTVDSPSSSPLHF
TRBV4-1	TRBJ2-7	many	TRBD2	TGCGCCAGCAGCCGGCGGGTAGCGGGAGAGGGGTACGAGCAGTACTTC	CASSRRVAGEGYEQYF
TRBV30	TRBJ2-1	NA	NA	TGTGCCTGCCGAGTGGCGAGCTCCTACAATGAGCAGTTCTTC	CACRVASSYNEQFF
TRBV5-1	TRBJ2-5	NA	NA	TGCGCCAGCAGCGCACCCGGGACAAAAGAGACCCAGTACTTC	CASSAPGTKETQYF
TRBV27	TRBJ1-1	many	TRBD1	TGTGCCAGCAGTTTATACAGGGGAGGTAGAGCTTTCTTT	CASSLYRGGRAFF
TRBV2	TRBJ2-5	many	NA	TGTGCCAGCAGTGAAGCTGGGGGGTTGGGAGAGACCCAGTACTTC	CASSEAGGLGETQYF
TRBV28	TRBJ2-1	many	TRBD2	TGTGCCAGCAGAGTAGCGGGAGGTCACAATGAGCAGTTCTTC	CASRVAGGHNEQFF
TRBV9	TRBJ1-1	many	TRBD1	TGTGCCAGCAGTCGTACAGGGGTGGGCACTGAAGCTTTCTTT	CASSRTGVGTEAFF
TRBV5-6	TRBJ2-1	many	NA	TGTGCCAGCAGCTTGATTTTAGTCGGCGGCAATGAGCAGTTCTTC	CASSLILVGGNEQFF
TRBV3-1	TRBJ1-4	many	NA	TGTGCCAGCAGCCAAGATTCCGCAGATCGGGGGTATGGCGAAAAACTGTTTTTT	CASSQDSADRGYGEKLFF
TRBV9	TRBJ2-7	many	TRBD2	TGTGCCAGCAGCCTCGCGGGAGGGAGAGCCTACGAGCAGTACTTC	CASSLAGGRAYEQYF
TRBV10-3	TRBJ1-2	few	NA	TGTGCCATCAGTGAGTCTGCCCCGAGCTATGGCTACACCTTC	CAISESAPSYGYTF